The next 2 T cell receptor beta chains were all read from a single sample in a study of T cell repertoires in ileal Crohn's disease. The repertoire was sequenced with immunoSEQ multiplex PCR; TCRdb's copy has only in-frame clones and lacks some. The sample shows over 9,000 clones, about four fifths of them seen only once. Time point indicated: neoterminal ileum biopsy at postoperative endoscopy, about 6 months after surgery. What was sequenced was ileal tissue. The receptors were gathered from an adult with Crohn's disease.

As DNA, the CDR3 is TGTGCCAGCAGCCAGGGCAGGGGTATCGGGGAGCTGTTTTTT. Translation gives CASSQGRGIGELFF. The rearrangement joins TRBV6-5 to TRBJ2-2, with D tentatively TRBD1 (6 bases). CDR3 length equals 14 residues. Trimming shortened V by 6 bases and J by 7 bases, and 15 bases separated the two germline ends. Germline loops: CDR1 MNHEY, CDR2 SVGAGI.

The chain has TRBV19 and TRBJ1-3; D call uncertain. Looked up from germline, CDR1 is LNHDA and CDR2 is SQIVND (reference sequence). V was clipped by 7 bases and J by 3 bases, with 16 bases between them. The CDR3 has 15 amino acids. The CDR3 loop is CASTLRGRNGNTIYF. The CDR3 bases are TGTGCCAGTACCCTGAGAGGGAGAAATGGAAACACCATATATTTT.